This passage covers 2 T cell receptor beta chains from one sample sequenced in a study of cytomegalovirus exposure and HLA in healthy donors. Primers included in the PCR were 60 Vbeta and 13 Jbeta primers. Sequenced by immunoSEQ multiplex PCR; TCRdb stores in-frame clones only, minus some. There are around 76,000 clones in the sample, with 4% to 6% held by the top ten. Specimen: PBMCs. All receptors come from a man aged 40-49 years in good health and CMV-seronegative.

J is TRBJ1-1 and V is TRBV25-1, with D perhaps matching TRBD1 (5 bases). Trimming removed 4 bases at V and 0 bases at J, with 15 bases between. Germline values: CDR1 MGHDK, CDR2 SYGVNS. The CDR3 is 16 residues long. The CDR3 DNA reads as TGTGCCAGCAGTGGAAAGGTCGGGGGGATGAACACTGAAGCTTTCTTT. This sequence encodes CASSGKVGGMNTEAFF.

The chain links TRBV5-4 to TRBJ1-2; possibly TRBD1 for D (6 bases). The CDR3 is 13 amino acids. The V gene lost 4 bases and the J gene lost 7 bases, with 14 bases spanning the gap. The germline gives CDR1 SGHNT, CDR2 YYREEE (reference sequence). CDR3 DNA sequence: TGTGCCAGCAGCCTGACAGGCCGTGGTGGCTACACCTTC. Its protein product is CASSLTGRGGYTF.